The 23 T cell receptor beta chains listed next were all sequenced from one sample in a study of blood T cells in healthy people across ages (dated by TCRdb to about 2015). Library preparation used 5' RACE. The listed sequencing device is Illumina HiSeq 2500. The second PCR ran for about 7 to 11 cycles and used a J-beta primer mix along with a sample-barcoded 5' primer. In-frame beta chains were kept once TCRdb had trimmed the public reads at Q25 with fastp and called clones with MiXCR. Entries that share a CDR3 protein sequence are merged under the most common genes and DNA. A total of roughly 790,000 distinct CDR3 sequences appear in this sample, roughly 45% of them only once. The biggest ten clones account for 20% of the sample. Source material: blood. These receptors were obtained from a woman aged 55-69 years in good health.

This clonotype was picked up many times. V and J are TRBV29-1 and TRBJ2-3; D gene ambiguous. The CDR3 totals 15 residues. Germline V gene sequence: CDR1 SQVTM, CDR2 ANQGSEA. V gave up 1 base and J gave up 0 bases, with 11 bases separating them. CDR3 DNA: TGCAGCGTTGAAGGAGGTTATGTTAGCACAGATACGCAGTATTTT. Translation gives CSVEGGYVSTDTQYF.

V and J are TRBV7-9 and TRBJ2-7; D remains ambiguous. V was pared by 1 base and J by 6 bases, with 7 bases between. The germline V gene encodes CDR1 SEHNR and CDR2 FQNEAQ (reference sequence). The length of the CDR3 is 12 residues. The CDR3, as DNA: TGTGCCAGCAGCTTAGATCGATCCGAGCAGTACTTC. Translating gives CASSLDRSEQYF.

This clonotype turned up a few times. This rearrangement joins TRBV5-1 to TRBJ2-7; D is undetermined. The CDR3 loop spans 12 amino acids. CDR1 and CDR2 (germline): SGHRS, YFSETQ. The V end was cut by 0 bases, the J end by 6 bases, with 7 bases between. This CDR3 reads CASSLDQGEQYF. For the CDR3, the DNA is TGCGCCAGCAGCTTGGATCAAGGCGAGCAGTACTTC.

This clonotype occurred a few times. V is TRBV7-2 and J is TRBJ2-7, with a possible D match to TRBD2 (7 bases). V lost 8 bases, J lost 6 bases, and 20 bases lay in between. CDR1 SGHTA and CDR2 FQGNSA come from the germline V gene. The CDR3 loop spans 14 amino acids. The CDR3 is CASLTAPRGGEQYF. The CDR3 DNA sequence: TGTGCCAGCCTTACAGCTCCTAGGGGGGGCGAGCAGTACTTC.

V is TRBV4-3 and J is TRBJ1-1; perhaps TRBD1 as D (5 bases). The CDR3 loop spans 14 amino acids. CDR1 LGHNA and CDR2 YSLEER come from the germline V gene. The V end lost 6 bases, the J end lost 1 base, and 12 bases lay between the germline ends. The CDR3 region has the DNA TGCGCCAGCAGACCTGGGACCGCGAACACTGAAGCTTTCTTT. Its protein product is CASRPGTANTEAFF.

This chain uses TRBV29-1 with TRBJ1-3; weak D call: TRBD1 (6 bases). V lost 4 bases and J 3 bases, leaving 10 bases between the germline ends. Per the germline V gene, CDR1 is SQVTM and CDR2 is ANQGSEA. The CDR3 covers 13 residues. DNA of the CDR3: TGCAGCGTTGGGCAAGGGGGTGGAAACACCATATATTTT. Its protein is CSVGQGGGNTIYF.

CDR3 DNA: TGTGCCAGCAGCTCCCAACGGGACTCCTACAATGAGCAGTTCTTC. Encoded protein: CASSSQRDSYNEQFF. The chain links TRBV7-2 to TRBJ2-1; the D gene is possibly TRBD2 (5 bases). Per germline, CDR1 SGHTA and CDR2 FQGNSA. The CDR3 contains 15 residues. The germline V and J ends were trimmed by 4 bases and 0 bases, with 10 bases remaining between them.

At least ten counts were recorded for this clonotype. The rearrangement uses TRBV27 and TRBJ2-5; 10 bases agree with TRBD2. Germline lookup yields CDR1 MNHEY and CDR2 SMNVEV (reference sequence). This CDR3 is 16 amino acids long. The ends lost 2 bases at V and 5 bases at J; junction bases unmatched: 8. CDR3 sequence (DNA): TGTGCCAGCAGTTTAGGAAGCGGGAGGGCGAAGGAGACCCAGTACTTC. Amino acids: CASSLGSGRAKETQYF.

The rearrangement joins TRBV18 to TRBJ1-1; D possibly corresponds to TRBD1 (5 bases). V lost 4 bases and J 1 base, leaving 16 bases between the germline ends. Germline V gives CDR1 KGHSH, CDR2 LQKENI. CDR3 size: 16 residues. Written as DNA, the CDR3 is TGTGCCAGCTCACTAAATCAGGGCCTGACGAACACTGAAGCTTTCTTT. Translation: CASSLNQGLTNTEAFF.

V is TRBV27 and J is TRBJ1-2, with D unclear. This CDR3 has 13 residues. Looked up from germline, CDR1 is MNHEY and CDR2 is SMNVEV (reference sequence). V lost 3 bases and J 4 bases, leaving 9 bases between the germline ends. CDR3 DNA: TGTGCCAGCAGTTTTGGCACCAGCTATGGCTACACCTTC. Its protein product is CASSFGTSYGYTF.

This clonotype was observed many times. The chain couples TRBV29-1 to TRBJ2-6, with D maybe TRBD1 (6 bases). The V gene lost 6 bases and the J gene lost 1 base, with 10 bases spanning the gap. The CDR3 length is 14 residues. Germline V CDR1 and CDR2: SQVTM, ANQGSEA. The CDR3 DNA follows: TGCAGCGTCAAACAGGGTTCTGGGGCCAACGTCCTGACTTTC. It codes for CSVKQGSGANVLTF.

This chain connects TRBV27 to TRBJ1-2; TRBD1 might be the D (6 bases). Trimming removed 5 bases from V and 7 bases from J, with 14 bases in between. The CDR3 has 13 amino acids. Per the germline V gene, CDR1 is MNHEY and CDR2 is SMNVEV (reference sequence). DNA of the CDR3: TGTGCCAGCAGTCCACGACAGGTCCCTGGCTACACCTTC. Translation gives CASSPRQVPGYTF.

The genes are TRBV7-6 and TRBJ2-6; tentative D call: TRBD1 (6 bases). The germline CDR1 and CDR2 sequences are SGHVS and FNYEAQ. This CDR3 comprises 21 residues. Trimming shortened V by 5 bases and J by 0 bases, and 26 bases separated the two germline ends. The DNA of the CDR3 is TGTGCCAGCAGCACCTTAAAACAGGGCCTATCCCCTTACTCTGGGGCCAACGTCCTGACTTTC. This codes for CASSTLKQGLSPYSGANVLTF. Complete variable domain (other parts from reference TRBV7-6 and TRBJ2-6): GAGVSQSPRYKVTKRGQDVALRCDPISGHVSLYWYRQALGQGPEFLTYFNYEAQQDKSGLPNDRFSAERPEGSISTLTIQRTEQRDSAMYRCASSTLKQGLSPYSGANVLTFGAGSRLTVL.

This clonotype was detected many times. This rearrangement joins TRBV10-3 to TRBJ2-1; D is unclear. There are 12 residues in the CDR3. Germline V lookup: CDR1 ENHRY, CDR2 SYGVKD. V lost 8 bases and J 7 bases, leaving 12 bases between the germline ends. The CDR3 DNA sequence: TGTGCCATCTATAGTGGGATTAATGAGCAGTTCTTC. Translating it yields CAIYSGINEQFF.

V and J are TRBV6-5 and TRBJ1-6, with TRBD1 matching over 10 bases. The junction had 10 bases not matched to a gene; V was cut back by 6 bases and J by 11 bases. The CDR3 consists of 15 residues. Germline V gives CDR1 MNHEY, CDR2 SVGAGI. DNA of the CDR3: TGTGCCAGCAGCCCCCGGACAGGGGGAGGGCCACCCCTCCACTTT. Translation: CASSPRTGGGPPLHF.

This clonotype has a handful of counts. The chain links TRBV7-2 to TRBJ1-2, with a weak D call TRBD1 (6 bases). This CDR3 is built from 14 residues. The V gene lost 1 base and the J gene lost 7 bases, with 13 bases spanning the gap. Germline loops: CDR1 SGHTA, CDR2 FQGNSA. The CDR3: CASSLGKGEGGYTF. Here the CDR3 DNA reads TGTGCCAGCAGCTTAGGCAAGGGGGAGGGTGGCTACACCTTC.

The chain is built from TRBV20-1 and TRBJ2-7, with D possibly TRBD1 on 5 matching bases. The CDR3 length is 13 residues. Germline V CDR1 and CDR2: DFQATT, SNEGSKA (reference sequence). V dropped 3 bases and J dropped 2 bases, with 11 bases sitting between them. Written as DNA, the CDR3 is TGCAGTGCTAGCGACAGCCTTACCTACGAGCAGTACTTC. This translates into CSASDSLTYEQYF.

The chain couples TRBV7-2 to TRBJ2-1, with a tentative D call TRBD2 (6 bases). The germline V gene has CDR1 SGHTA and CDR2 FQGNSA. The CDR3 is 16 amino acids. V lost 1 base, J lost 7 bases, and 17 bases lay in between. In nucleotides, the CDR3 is TGTGCCAGCAGCTTAGGGGTCACGGGAGCTGGTAATGAGCAGTTCTTC. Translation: CASSLGVTGAGNEQFF. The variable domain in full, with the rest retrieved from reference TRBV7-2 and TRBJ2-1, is GAGVSQSPSNKVTEKGKDVELRCDPISGHTALYWYRQSLGQGLEFLIYFQGNSAPDKSGLPSDRFSAERTGGSVSTLTIQRTQQEDSAVYLCASSLGVTGAGNEQFFGPGTRLTVL.

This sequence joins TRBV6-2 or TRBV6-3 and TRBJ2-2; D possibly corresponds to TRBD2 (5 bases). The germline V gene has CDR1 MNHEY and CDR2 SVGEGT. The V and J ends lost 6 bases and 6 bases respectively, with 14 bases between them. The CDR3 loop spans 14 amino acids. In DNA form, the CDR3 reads TGTGCCAGCAGCCCCACGAGGACTGCCGGGGAGCTGTTTTTT. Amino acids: CASSPTRTAGELFF.

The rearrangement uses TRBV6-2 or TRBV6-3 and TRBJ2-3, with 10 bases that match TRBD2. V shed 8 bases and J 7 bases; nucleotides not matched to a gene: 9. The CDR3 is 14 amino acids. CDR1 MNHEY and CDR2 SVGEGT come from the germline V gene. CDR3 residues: CASRLAGDHHTQYF. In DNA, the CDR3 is TGTGCCAGCCGGCTAGCGGGGGATCACCATACGCAGTATTTT.

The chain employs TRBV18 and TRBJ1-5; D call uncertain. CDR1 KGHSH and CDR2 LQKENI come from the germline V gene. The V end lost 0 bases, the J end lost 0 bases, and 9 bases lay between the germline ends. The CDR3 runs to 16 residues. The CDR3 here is CASSPPNADSNQPQHF. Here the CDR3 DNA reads TGTGCCAGCTCACCACCTAACGCTGATAGCAATCAGCCCCAGCATTTT.

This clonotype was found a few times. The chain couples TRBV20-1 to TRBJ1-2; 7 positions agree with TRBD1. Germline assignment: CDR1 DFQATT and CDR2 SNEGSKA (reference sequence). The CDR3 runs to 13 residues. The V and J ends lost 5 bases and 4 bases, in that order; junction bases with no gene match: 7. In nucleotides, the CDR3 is TGCAGTGCTGCCCCGACAGGGACCTATGGCTACACCTTC. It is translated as CSAAPTGTYGYTF.

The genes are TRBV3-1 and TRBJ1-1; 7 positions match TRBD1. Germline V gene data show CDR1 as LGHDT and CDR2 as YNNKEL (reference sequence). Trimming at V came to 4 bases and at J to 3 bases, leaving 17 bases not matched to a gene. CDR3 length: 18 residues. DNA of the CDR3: TGTGCCAGCAGCCCAGCCAACCGGGACAGCTTTTTCGACACTGAAGCTTTCTTT. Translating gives CASSPANRDSFFDTEAFF.